The clone carrying this TCR beta chain was seen at least ten times. Its target is unknown. The CDR3 is 10 residues long. Germline CDR1 and CDR2: SEHNR and FQNEAQ (reference sequence). Trimming shortened V by 2 bases and J by 6 bases, and 1 base separated the two germline ends. This record belongs to a study of Graves' ophthalmopathy and Graves' hyperthyroidism. Study-level information: Hyperthyroidism qualified as stable when ophthalmopathy did not develop within 18 months of follow-up.

Broader study findings: Ophthalmopathy cases were distinguished from stable hyperthyroidism by a 13-signature model, reaching approximately 87% sensitivity and roughly 81% specificity. Most thyroid clonotypes expanded beyond 0.001 frequency were also found in blood.

Clinicians made diagnoses from clinical symptoms, serum thyroxine, TRAb, thyroid ultrasound and orbital computed tomography. The sequenced template was RNA, covering the TCR beta CDR3 region. Second-round multiplex PCR came after a first-round RT-PCR that employed HTBI primers. TCRdb fed the multiplex PCR reads into MiXCR, producing one record per CDR3 protein. This table has about 600,000 distinct CDR3 sequences, just under 40% appearing once. The sequenced sample was peripheral blood or thyroid tissue (not recorded which). V usage is TRBV7-9 and J usage is TRBJ1-1; D ambiguous. This TCR was sampled from an adult man with Graves' hyperthyroidism. The CDR3 DNA reads TGTGCCAGCAGCTTATCTGAAGCTTTCTTT. Its translation: CASSLSEAFF.